One and the same sample provided the 9 T cell receptor delta chains below, sequenced in a study of gamma-delta T cells after stem cell transplantation. TCRdb reran clone calling via CATT on the RT-PCR reads. The sample has thousands of delta-chain clones, approximately 1.3% seen once. Sequencing used gamma-delta T cells. These TCRs come from a human donor. It is not recorded whose cells these are; they may come from a transplant donor.

This clone was recorded many times. This likely traces to a read error, being one base from a far larger clone. This chain joins TRDV2 and TRDJ1; TRDD3 aligns across 10 bases. The ends lost 3 bases at V and 2 bases at J; junction bases unmatched: 8. This CDR3 region has 16 residues. In germline, CDR1 is GEAIGNYY, CDR2 EKD. The CDR3 reads CACDDLGGYRTDKLIF. The DNA of the CDR3 is TGTGCCTGTGACGATCTTGGGGGATACCGGACCGATAAACTCATCTTT.

The table lists this clone with a few counts. The TCRdb protein comes from a much larger clone and disagrees with this DNA's translation at residue 3, likely due to a read error; the protein given here is derived from the DNA. The chain combines TRDV2 with TRDJ1; 9 nucleotides agree with TRDD3. CDR1 and CDR2 (germline): GEAIGNYY, EKD. The CDR3 covers 20 residues. CDR3 DNA sequence: TGTGCCAGTGACACCGTAAGTCCCTTGGGGGATAAAAGGGACACCGATAAACTCATCTTT. This translates into CASDTVSPLGDKRDTDKLIF.

This clone was seen only a few times. The translation of this DNA and the TCRdb protein of a much larger clone differ at residue 10, probably owing to a read error; the protein shown here is translated from the DNA. The rearrangement links TRDV2 to TRDJ1; TRDD3 agrees at 9 bases. CDR1 is GEAIGNYY, CDR2 EKD, per germline. The CDR3 covers 14 residues. The DNA of the CDR3 is TGTGCCTGTGAACCCTGGGGGATTACCGGTAAACTCATCTTT. Its translation: CACEPWGITGKLIF.

This clone is judged large (0.1 to 1%). Other DNA sequences in the sample encode the same CDR3. The V call is TRDV2, the J call TRDJ1; 12 bases are a match to TRDD3. In germline, CDR1 is GEAIGNYY, CDR2 EKD. After removal of 1 base from V and 10 bases from J, the junction contained 9 bases not matched to a gene. The CDR3 is made up of 15 amino acids. Written as DNA, the CDR3 is TGTGCCTGTGACACTCTGGGGGATACGCACGAAATACTCATCTTT. This gives the protein CACDTLGDTHEILIF.

About this clone itself: The protein TCRdb lists belongs to a much larger clone and differs from this DNA's translation at residue 8, which points to a read error; the protein shown is made from the DNA. This chain uses TRDV2 with TRDJ1; 8 nucleotides match TRDD3. This CDR3 is built from 18 residues. Germline V gene data show CDR1 as GEAIGNYY and CDR2 as EKD. The V segment lost 0 bases and the J segment 1 base; nucleotides outside the gene matches: 12. CDR3 DNA sequence: TGTGCCTGTGACACCGTCGAGGCGGGGATACAAGGCACCGATAAACTCATCTTT. Protein sequence: CACDTVEAGIQGTDKLIF.

Points on this clone: A single base is all that separates this from a far larger clone, so a read error is likely. The sample carries other DNA sequences with the same CDR3. The CDR3: CACDGLPLRGGDTDKLIF. The CDR3 bases are TGTGCCTGTGACGGCCTTCCTCTACGGGGAGGAGACACCGATAAGCTCATCTTT. The chain has TRDV2 and TRDJ1; TRDD2 agrees at 7 bases. CDR1 and CDR2 from the germline V gene are GEAIGNYY and EKD. The CDR3 loop spans 18 amino acids.

In its sample, this clone was seen a few times. This sequence is one base from a far larger clone and is likely a read error. In the same sample, other DNA sequences code for this CDR3. The chain combines TRDV2 with TRDJ1; 8 bases are a match to TRDD3. Germline V CDR1 and CDR2: GEAIGNYY, EKD. The length of the CDR3 is 15 residues. The CDR3 DNA reads TGTGCCTGTGACTCTATGATGGGGGATCCCGATAAACTTATCTTT. The encoded protein is CACDSMMGDPDKLIF.

For this clone: A far larger clone is one nucleotide away, so this likely arose from a read error. The same CDR3 can be traced to other DNA sequences in this sample. V usage is TRDV2 and J usage is TRDJ1, with TRDD2 identical over 7 bases. The V gene's germline CDR1 is GEAIGNYY and CDR2 EKD. CDR3 length: 18 residues. For the CDR3, the DNA is TGTGCCTGTGACGGCCTTCCTCTACGGGGAGGAGACACTGATAAACTCATCTTT. This translates into CACDGLPLRGGDTDKLIF.

This clone was seen only a few times. A read error is the likely source, as a far larger clone sits one nucleotide away. Here the CDR3 reads CACDAGPGWIF. DNA for the CDR3: TGTGCCTGTGACGCCGGGCCCGGGTGGATCTTT. This sequence joins TRDV2 and TRDJ1; D unresolved. The CDR3 length is 11 residues. The germline V gene encodes CDR1 GEAIGNYY and CDR2 EKD. V shed 3 bases and J shed 14 bases, with 15 bases lying between them.